A selection of T cell receptor beta chains follows, all from one sample in a study of cytomegalovirus exposure and HLA in healthy donors. Using immunoSEQ multiplex PCR, the repertoire was profiled, and TCRdb retains in-frame clones only, with some absent. Of tens of thousands of clones listed, 80% are singletons. The material sequenced was PBMCs. The receptors originated from a man aged 45-65 years in good health and CMV-seropositive. The CDR3 runs from the conserved cysteine through the conserved F or W. The order of the fields is V gene, D gene, J gene, CDR3 DNA, CDR3 protein. D genes are given only for firm matches.

TRBV2,TRBD1,TRBJ1-1,TGTGCCAGCAGAGTGACAGGGGGAGCTTTCTTT,CASRVTGGAFF
TRBV7-2,TRBD2,TRBJ2-7,TGTGCCAGCACAAGCGGGGCCTACGAGCAGTACTTC,CASTSGAYEQYF
TRBV28,NA,TRBJ1-2,TGTGCCAGCAGTTTAGTGGGAGGCAACTATGGCTACACCTTC,CASSLVGGNYGYTF
TRBV18,TRBD1,TRBJ1-5,TGTGCCAGCTCAGGACAGGGGAGTCAGCCCCAGCATTTT,CASSGQGSQPQHF
TRBV5-4,TRBD1,TRBJ1-2,TGTGCCAGCAGCAAGCCCCCCGGGACAGGGGGCCAGGGCTACACCTTC,CASSKPPGTGGQGYTF
TRBV4-2,NA,TRBJ1-5,TGTGCCAGCAGCCAAGATAACTTTCAGCCCCAGCATTTT,CASSQDNFQPQHF
TRBV27,TRBD1,TRBJ2-7,TGTGCCAGCAGCCCTGACAGGGACCACGCCTACGAGCAGTACTTC,CASSPDRDHAYEQYF
TRBV9,NA,TRBJ1-3,TGTGCCAGCAATGGGGGGGGAAACACCATATATTTT,CASNGGGNTIYF
TRBV7-2,TRBD2,TRBJ2-7,TGTGCCAGCAGCCTACCGCTAGCGGGAGTTGGGGAGCAGTACTTC,CASSLPLAGVGEQYF
TRBV29-1,TRBD2,TRBJ2-1,TGCAGCGTTGTCTCGCCTAGCGGGAGCTATGAGCAGTTCTTC,CSVVSPSGSYEQFF